The entry below describes one T cell receptor (beta chain). V shed 3 bases and J 1 base; nucleotides not matched to a gene: 3. Germline CDR1 and CDR2: LNHNV and YYDKDF (reference sequence). This CDR3 is 16 amino acids long. Libraries were prepared by immunoSEQ multiplex PCR; TCRdb keeps only in-frame clonotypes and omits some of them. This table has some 63,000 clones, about four fifths appearing once. This sample is part of a study of OX40 agonist ivuxolimab in advanced cancers. For the study at large: Patients in the trial were receiving intravenous ivuxolimab every 2 weeks, at doses of 0.01 to 10 mg/kg.

The sequencing here drew on CD4+ or CD8+ T cells sorted from blood, taken in a trial of the OX40 agonist ivuxolimab. This TCR was sampled from an adult with an advanced solid tumor such as melanoma, head and neck, liver or kidney cancer. V gene TRBV15 combines with J gene TRBJ2-5; 12 positions agree with TRBD2. CDR3 sequence (DNA): TGTGCCACCAGCAGGGGACTAGCGGGTCGCCAAGAGACCCAGTACTTC. This translates into CATSRGLAGRQETQYF.